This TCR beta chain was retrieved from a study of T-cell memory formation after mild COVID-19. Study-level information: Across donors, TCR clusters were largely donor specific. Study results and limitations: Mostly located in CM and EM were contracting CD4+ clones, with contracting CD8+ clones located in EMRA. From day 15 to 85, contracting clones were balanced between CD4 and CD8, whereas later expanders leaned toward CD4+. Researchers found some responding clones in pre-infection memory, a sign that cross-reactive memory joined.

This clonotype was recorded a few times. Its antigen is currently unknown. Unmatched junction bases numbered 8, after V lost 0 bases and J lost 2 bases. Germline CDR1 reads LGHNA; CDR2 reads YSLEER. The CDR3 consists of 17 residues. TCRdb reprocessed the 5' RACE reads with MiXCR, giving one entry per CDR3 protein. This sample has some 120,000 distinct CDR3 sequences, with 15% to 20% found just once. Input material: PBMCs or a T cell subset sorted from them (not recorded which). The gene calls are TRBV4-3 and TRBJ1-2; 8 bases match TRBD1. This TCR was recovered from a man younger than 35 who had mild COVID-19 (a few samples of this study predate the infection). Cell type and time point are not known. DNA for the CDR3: TGCGCCAGCAGCCAAGATTGGCAGGGGGCTGTAAACTATGGCTACACCTTC. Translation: CASSQDWQGAVNYGYTF.